This T cell receptor beta chain emerged from a study of Graves' ophthalmopathy and Graves' hyperthyroidism. PBMCs had their origin in fresh peripheral blood (10 ml). RNA transcripts served as template for amplifying TCR beta CDR3 sequences. HTBI primers were employed in first-round RT-PCR, then a second-round multiplex PCR followed. TCRdb analysed the multiplex PCR reads with MiXCR anew, one entry per CDR3 protein. The data hold approximately 480,000 distinct CDR3 sequences, with around 15% observed a single time. This clonotype was found many times. This CDR3 is 13 amino acids long. Germline V CDR1 and CDR2: MRHNA, SNTAGT. Trimming cost V 10 bases and J 3 bases, with 12 bases left between them.

Sequencing input: blood. This TCR came from a woman aged 25 to 39 with Graves' ophthalmopathy. The genes are TRBV6-4 and TRBJ2-2, with unresolved D. This CDR3 reads CATKPRDTGELFF. The CDR3 DNA reads as TGTGCCACTAAACCTCGGGACACCGGGGAGCTGTTTTTT.